This T cell receptor beta chain derives from a study of CD8+ T cells in alopecia areata. Study outcomes and limitations: It was less clear whether patients shared TCRs than it was in mice, possibly because of HLA. Scalp data also include sequences from resident alphabeta T cells of normal skin. Lesional tissue from the scalp (especially in alopecia totalis/universalis) showed higher clonality than normal scalp.

Extracted RNA was reverse transcribed into cDNA, the sequencing template. TCRdb keeps only in-frame clones here, not all; method: immunoSEQ multiplex PCR. This table has more than 95,000 clones, 55% appearing once. Comments on this clone: The antigen remains undetermined.

The CDR3 contains 15 residues. The ends were cut back, 1 base at V and 3 bases at J, with 13 bases in the middle. The germline CDR1 and CDR2 sequences are SGHNT and YYREEE (reference sequence). Sorted out of PBMCs were CD4+ T cells and CD8+ T cells. V and J are TRBV5-4 and TRBJ1-2, with D tentatively TRBD1 (5 bases). The sequence was obtained from a human donor in good health. The sample consisted of CD4+ T cells sorted from blood. CDR3 sequence (DNA): TGTGCCAGCAGCTTGCTCGGCCAGGGTGACTATGGCTACACCTTC. Amino acids: CASSLLGQGDYGYTF.